Shown below are 3 T cell receptor beta chains from a single sample sequenced in a study of beta chain features in type 1 diabetes. Every isolated RNA sample was fully reverse transcribed, so sequencing captured expressed TCRB transcripts. Profiling relied on immunoSEQ multiplex PCR, and the TCRdb table lists in-frame clones only, not all of them. The sample has 900,000 or so clones, roughly a sixth seen once; the top ten hold 0.02% to 0.03%. The sample comprised naive CD4+ T cells from blood. These receptors were collected from a woman younger than 35 in good health.

This chain links TRBV14 with TRBJ2-2; D gene ambiguous. Germline lookup yields CDR1 SGHDN and CDR2 FVKESK. CDR3 size: 13 residues. V dropped 2 bases and J dropped 7 bases, with 8 bases sitting between them. CDR3 amino acids: CASSQLVNGELFF. The CDR3 DNA follows: TGTGCCAGCAGCCAATTGGTAAACGGGGAGCTGTTTTTT.

The table lists this clone with a few counts. The chain has TRBV4-3 and TRBJ2-3; TRBD2 matches 9 bases. Germline CDR1 and CDR2: LGHNA and YSLEER. After removal of 0 bases from V and 5 bases from J, the junction contained 6 bases not matched to a gene. CDR3 length: 16 amino acids. The CDR3 sequence is CASSQDWISGGDTQYF. The CDR3 DNA reads TGCGCCAGCAGCCAAGATTGGATTAGCGGGGGAGATACGCAGTATTTT.

The chain joins TRBV7-2 to TRBJ2-4, with 11 bases matching TRBD1. The CDR3 length is 17 residues. The J segment lost 1 base and the V segment lost 5 bases, leaving 7 bases of the junction unmatched. Germline values: CDR1 SGHTA, CDR2 FQGNSA. CDR3 sequence (DNA): TGTGCCAGCAGCCTAGGGACAGGGGGAAGGGCCAAAAACATTCAGTACTTC. Translated, it gives CASSLGTGGRAKNIQYF.